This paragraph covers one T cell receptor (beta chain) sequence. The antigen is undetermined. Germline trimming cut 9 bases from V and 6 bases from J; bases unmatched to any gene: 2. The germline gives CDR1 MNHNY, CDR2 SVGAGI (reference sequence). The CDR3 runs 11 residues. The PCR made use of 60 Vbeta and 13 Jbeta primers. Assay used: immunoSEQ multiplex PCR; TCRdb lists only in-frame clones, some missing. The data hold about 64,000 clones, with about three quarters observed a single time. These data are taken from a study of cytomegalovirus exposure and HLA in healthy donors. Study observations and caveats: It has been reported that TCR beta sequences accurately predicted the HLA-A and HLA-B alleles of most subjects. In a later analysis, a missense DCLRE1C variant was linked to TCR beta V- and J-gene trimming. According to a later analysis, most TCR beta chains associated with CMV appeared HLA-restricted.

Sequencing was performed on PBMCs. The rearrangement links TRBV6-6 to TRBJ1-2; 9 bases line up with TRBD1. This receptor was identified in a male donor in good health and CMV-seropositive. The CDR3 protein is CASGQGNGYTF. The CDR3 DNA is TGTGCCAGTGGACAGGGGAATGGCTACACCTTC.